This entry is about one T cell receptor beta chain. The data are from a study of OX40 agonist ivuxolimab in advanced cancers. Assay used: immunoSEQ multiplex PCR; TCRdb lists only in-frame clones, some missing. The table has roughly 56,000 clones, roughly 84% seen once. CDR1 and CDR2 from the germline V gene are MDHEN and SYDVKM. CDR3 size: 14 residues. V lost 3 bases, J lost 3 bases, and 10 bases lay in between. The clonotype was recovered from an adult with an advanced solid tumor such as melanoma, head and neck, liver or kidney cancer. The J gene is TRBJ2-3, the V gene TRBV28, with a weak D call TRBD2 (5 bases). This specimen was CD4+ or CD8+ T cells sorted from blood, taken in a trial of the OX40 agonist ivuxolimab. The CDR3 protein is CASSFSAPTDTQYF. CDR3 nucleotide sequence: TGTGCCAGCAGTTTTAGCGCTCCTACAGATACGCAGTATTTT. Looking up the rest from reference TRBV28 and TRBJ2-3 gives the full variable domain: DVKVTQSSRYLVKRTGEKVFLECVQDMDHENMFWYRQDPGLGLRLIYFSYDVKMKEKGDIPEGYSVSREKKERFSLILESASTNQTSMYLCASSFSAPTDTQYFGPGTRLTVL.